Each of the 29 T cell receptor beta chains below was sequenced from the same sample in a study of a mutant IDH1 vaccine in newly diagnosed glioma listed by TCRdb under 2021. Sample time point, as interpreted from the label and publication: baseline, week 1 (first vaccination visit). The label giving this sample's treatment or condition can be read as: pre-vaccination baseline after standard-of-care therapy. The library was made by the immunoSEQ multiplex PCR assay. Here the immuneACCESS table is served through TCRdb, limited to in-frame sequences with V and J called. Missing clones are a known gap in these copies; in checked studies unresolved V genes cover under half, and the rest lacks a known reason. The sample table records about 92,000 clones; about 80% of these occur just once. The ten largest clones capture approximately 7.6% of the sample. The source material was PBMCs, sampled from a glioma patient treated with radiotherapy, temozolomide or both. These receptors originate from a man aged 35-49 years with glioma.

This clone was seen more than once but under ten times. This chain uses TRBV30 with TRBJ1-5; D is possibly TRBD1 (5 bases). Germline V CDR1 and CDR2: GTSNPN, SVGIG (reference sequence). V dropped 3 bases and J dropped 0 bases, with 12 bases sitting between them. The CDR3 extends over 15 amino acids. The CDR3 loop is CAWSRAGISNQPQHF. The CDR3 DNA follows: TGTGCCTGGAGCAGGGCTGGGATTAGCAATCAGCCCCAGCATTTT.

The CDR3 nucleotides are TGTGCCAGTAGTCTGACTAGCACAGATACGCAGTATTTT. Amino acid sequence: CASSLTSTDTQYF. This chain connects TRBV19 to TRBJ2-3; D ambiguous. The V end lost 5 bases, the J end lost 0 bases, and 6 bases lay between the germline ends. Germline lookup yields CDR1 LNHDA and CDR2 SQIVND (reference sequence). This CDR3 contains 13 residues. Based on the CDR3 plus reference TRBV19 and TRBJ2-3, the full variable domain is DGGITQSPKYLFRKEGQNVTLSCEQNLNHDAMYWYRQDPGQGLRLIYYSQIVNDFQKGDIAEGYSVSREKKESFPLTVTSAQKNPTAFYLCASSLTSTDTQYFGPGTRLTVL.

This clone was found a few times. V usage is TRBV5-1 and J usage is TRBJ1-5, with 7 bases identical to TRBD1. CDR3 length: 14 amino acids. V dropped 4 bases and J dropped 3; count of bases not matched to a gene: 4. Germline values: CDR1 SGHRS, CDR2 YFSETQ. The CDR3 nucleotides read TGCGCCAGCAGCACCGGGACAGACAATCAGCCCCAGCATTTT. Amino acids: CASSTGTDNQPQHF.

V is TRBV9 and J is TRBJ1-3; TRBD1 agrees at 10 bases. CDR1 SGDLS and CDR2 YYNGEE come from the germline V gene. This CDR3 has 17 residues. V lost 2 bases to trimming and J lost 6 bases; unmatched junction nucleotides: 11. The CDR3 loop is CASSVGFPDRGENTIYF. The CDR3 DNA is TGTGCCAGCAGCGTTGGTTTCCCGGACAGGGGGGAAAACACCATATATTTT.

The chain joins TRBV13 to TRBJ2-1, with 9 bases fitting TRBD2. The CDR3 runs to 15 residues. With 2 bases clipped from V and 9 bases from J, the junction kept 8 bases outside the gene matches. Germline values: CDR1 PRHDT, CDR2 FYEKMQ (reference sequence). This chain's CDR3 is CASSLTAGGPGEQFF. In nucleotides, the CDR3 is TGTGCCAGCAGCTTAACGGCGGGGGGGCCGGGTGAGCAGTTCTTC.

In DNA form, the CDR3 reads TGTGCCAGCGGGGCCTACGAGCAGTACTTC. Translation: CASGAYEQYF. The chain couples TRBV11-3 to TRBJ2-7; D is ambiguous. V dropped 8 bases and J dropped 2 bases, with 4 bases sitting between them. Germline V gives CDR1 SGHNT, CDR2 YENEEA. The CDR3 totals 10 residues. The full variable domain, completed using reference TRBV11-3 and TRBJ2-7, is EAGVVQSPRYKIIEKKQPVAFWCNPISGHNTLYWYLQNLGQGPELLIRYENEEAVDDSQLPKDRFSAERLKGVDSTLKIQPAELGDSAVYLCASGAYEQYFGPGTRLTVT.

This clone was seen a few times. The gene calls are TRBV9 and TRBJ1-1; a possible D gene is TRBD1 (5 bases). Trimming left V 0 bases short and J 0 bases short, with 9 bases between. Germline V lookup: CDR1 SGDLS, CDR2 YYNGEE. The CDR3 length is 15 residues. The CDR3 protein is CASSVGGLMNTEAFF. Here the CDR3 DNA reads TGTGCCAGCAGCGTAGGGGGCCTAATGAACACTGAAGCTTTCTTT.

This chain links TRBV6-1 with TRBJ2-1; D may be TRBD2 (6 bases). Trimming stripped 5 bases from V and 6 bases from J, with 11 bases between. CDR3 length equals 13 residues. Per the germline V gene, CDR1 is MNHNS and CDR2 is SASEGT. DNA for the CDR3: TGTGCCAGCAGTCTGACGGGACTCAATGAGCAGTTCTTC. This codes for CASSLTGLNEQFF.

To note about this clone: Compared with germline, one end of the junction differs, possibly owing to a read error. This sequence joins TRBV4-3 and TRBJ1-2; D unresolved. CDR3 length equals 15 residues. CDR1 and CDR2 from the germline V gene are LGHNA and YSLEER. CDR3 residues: CASSQELLRGYGYTF. CDR3 DNA sequence: TGCGCCAGCAGTCAAGAACTCCTTCGAGGCTATGGCTACACCTTC.

The gene calls are TRBV6-5 and TRBJ2-1, with 11 bases lining up with TRBD2. The length of the CDR3 is 15 residues. J was trimmed by 6 bases and V by 6 bases; bases with no gene match: 7. CDR1 and CDR2 (germline): MNHEY, SVGAGI. This CDR3 is CASSSGLAVRNEQFF. CDR3 nucleotide sequence: TGTGCCAGCAGCTCGGGACTAGCGGTTCGCAATGAGCAGTTCTTC.

V is TRBV6-5 and J is TRBJ2-7, with D maybe TRBD1 (5 bases). Germline CDR1 reads MNHEY; CDR2 reads SVGAGI. The CDR3 is 13 amino acids. V lost 2 bases, J lost 4 bases, and 9 bases lay in between. This chain's CDR3 is CASSYRQRYEQYF. The CDR3 coding sequence is TGTGCCAGCAGTTACCGACAGCGATACGAGCAGTACTTC.

The chain recombines TRBV7-6 with TRBJ2-3, with unresolved D. The germline V gene encodes CDR1 SGHVS and CDR2 FNYEAQ. The CDR3 loop spans 15 amino acids. V lost 0 bases, J lost 0 bases, and 7 bases lay in between. In DNA, the CDR3 is TGTGCCAGCAGCTTAGCTCACAGCAGCACAGATACGCAGTATTTT. This sequence encodes CASSLAHSSTDTQYF.

V usage is TRBV2 and J usage is TRBJ2-4, with a possible D match to TRBD1 (6 bases). The CDR3 covers 13 residues. Looked up from germline, CDR1 is SNHLY and CDR2 is FYNNEI. V gave up 8 bases and J gave up 2 bases, with 10 bases separating them. The CDR3 DNA reads TGTGCCAGCCTCGGGGACACCAAAAACATTCAGTACTTC. Residues: CASLGDTKNIQYF.

This rearrangement joins TRBV2 to TRBJ2-5; 12 bases match TRBD2. CDR3 length: 16 amino acids. V shed 6 bases and J 5 bases; nucleotides not matched to a gene: 10. Looked up from germline, CDR1 is SNHLY and CDR2 is FYNNEI. The CDR3 reads CASSDMTSGRDETQYF. CDR3 sequence (DNA): TGTGCCAGCAGCGATATGACTAGCGGGAGAGACGAGACCCAGTACTTC.

This rearrangement joins TRBV10-1 to TRBJ2-7; TRBD2 matches 9 bases. Germline loops: CDR1 WNHNN, CDR2 SYGVQD (reference sequence). CDR3 length: 16 amino acids. V was clipped by 4 bases and J by 5 bases; unmatched bases: 12. The CDR3 nucleotides read TGCGCCAGCAGTGGGACCCTAGCGGGGCGCGTCAACGAGCAGTACTTC. Protein product: CASSGTLAGRVNEQYF.

CDR3 sequence: CASSSPTGGWTEAFF. Written as DNA, the CDR3 is TGTGCCAGCAGTAGCCCGACAGGGGGCTGGACTGAAGCTTTCTTT. This sequence joins TRBV6-6 and TRBJ1-1, with 10 nucleotides matching TRBD1. The CDR3 spans 15 residues. J lost 5 bases, V lost 5 bases, and 8 bases had no gene match. Germline-derived CDR1 and CDR2 are MNHNY and SVGAGI (reference sequence).

The chain combines TRBV2 with TRBJ1-2, with D maybe TRBD1 (5 bases). V lost 7 bases, J lost 5 bases, and 20 bases lay in between. This CDR3 comprises 15 residues. Germline CDR1 is SNHLY and CDR2 is FYNNEI. CDR3 in amino acids: CASTVTRTGLYGYTF. The CDR3 DNA reads TGTGCCAGCACCGTGACCCGAACAGGATTATATGGCTACACCTTC.

This chain links TRBV9 with TRBJ2-3; D is unresolved. Per the germline V gene, CDR1 is SGDLS and CDR2 is YYNGEE. V was shortened by 4 bases and J by 5 bases, with 8 bases between the two germline ends. The CDR3 is 12 amino acids. For the CDR3, the DNA is TGTGCCAGCAGCTCCCTCTTAGATACGCAGTATTTT. Amino acids: CASSSLLDTQYF.

There are a few counts of this clone. The V gene is TRBV12-5, the J gene TRBJ1-2; 7 bases align to TRBD1. From germline, CDR1 is LGHNT and CDR2 FRNRAP. The CDR3 runs 15 residues. J was trimmed by 8 bases and V by 5 bases; bases with no gene match: 14. CDR3 amino acids: CASGGRGREFWGYTF. CDR3 nucleotides: TGTGCTAGTGGTGGAAGGGGGCGCGAGTTTTGGGGCTACACCTTC.

The chain carries TRBV15 and TRBJ2-7; TRBD2 agrees at 9 bases. CDR1 LNHNV and CDR2 YYDKDF come from the germline V gene (reference sequence). The V and J ends lost 4 bases and 4 bases, in that order; junction bases with no gene match: 5. This CDR3 contains 14 residues. CDR3 amino acids: CATSKPSGVYEQYF. CDR3 DNA: TGTGCCACCAGCAAACCTAGCGGGGTATACGAGCAGTACTTC.

The J gene is TRBJ1-1, the V gene TRBV6-5; TRBD1 agrees at 10 bases. The junction had 6 bases not matched to a gene; V was cut back by 2 bases and J by 6 bases. Germline V gene data show CDR1 as MNHEY and CDR2 as SVGAGI. The CDR3 length is 15 residues. In DNA, the CDR3 is TGTGCCAGCAGTTACGGAGACAGGGGGCGGCCTGAAGCTTTCTTT. Translating gives CASSYGDRGRPEAFF.

The CDR3 loop reads CAWRLTVEAFF. The CDR3 coding sequence is TGTGCCTGGAGGTTAACAGTTGAAGCTTTCTTT. The chain is built from TRBV30 and TRBJ1-1, with no clear D. Germline CDR1 and CDR2: GTSNPN and SVGIG (reference sequence). V was cut by 3 bases and J by 7 bases, with 9 bases left in between. The CDR3 extends over 11 amino acids.

In DNA form, the CDR3 reads TGTGCCAGCAGCCAAGAAGGTCAAGACACAGATACGCAGTATTTT. This translates into CASSQEGQDTDTQYF. The rearrangement uses TRBV4-2 and TRBJ2-3; no reliable D call. The CDR3 spans 15 residues. Germline assignment: CDR1 LGHNA and CDR2 YNFKEQ. V lost 0 bases and J 2 bases, leaving 9 bases between the germline ends.

This chain joins TRBV2 and TRBJ2-1, with 11 positions matching TRBD1. CDR3 length: 15 residues. Germline CDR1 is SNHLY and CDR2 is FYNNEI. V lost 3 bases and J lost 9; bases outside the gene matches: 7. CDR3 DNA: TGTGCCAGCAGTGAGGGGACAGGGGGTTTTAGTGAGCAGTTCTTC. Its protein is CASSEGTGGFSEQFF. Full variable domain (outside the CDR3, taken from reference TRBV2 and TRBJ2-1): EPEVTQTPSHQVTQMGQEVILRCVPISNHLYFYWYRQILGQKVEFLVSFYNNEISEKSEIFDDQFSVERPDGSNFTLKIRSTKLEDSAMYFCASSEGTGGFSEQFFGPGTRLTVL.

The chain uses TRBV6-1 and TRBJ2-5, with D unresolved. The germline V and J ends were trimmed by 7 bases and 1 base, with 7 bases remaining between them. Germline V gene sequence: CDR1 MNHNS, CDR2 SASEGT. There are 12 residues in the CDR3. In DNA, the CDR3 is TGTGCCAGCACGGCTGGCCAAGAGACCCAGTACTTC. Amino acid sequence: CASTAGQETQYF.

The CDR3 DNA sequence: TGTGCCAGCAGGGACGGGAGGGGTGTCCAAGAGACCCAGTACTTC. Its protein is CASRDGRGVQETQYF. The rearrangement uses TRBV25-1 and TRBJ2-5, with 8 bases matching TRBD2. The CDR3 sequence is 15 residues long. The V gene's germline CDR1 is MGHDK and CDR2 SYGVNS. The ends lost 6 bases at V and 1 base at J; junction bases unmatched: 7.

The rearrangement uses TRBV27 and TRBJ1-2; D remains ambiguous. This CDR3 comprises 16 residues. V lost 5 bases to trimming and J lost 5 bases, with 21 bases between them. CDR1 and CDR2 from the germline V gene are MNHEY and SMNVEV (reference sequence). CDR3 bases: TGTGCCAGCAGTCCTTCGACCCCGGACGGACCGTATGGCTACACCTTC. Protein product: CASSPSTPDGPYGYTF.

The chain carries TRBV16 and TRBJ1-1; tentative D call: TRBD1 (6 bases). V lost 3 bases, J lost 3 bases, and 14 bases lay in between. This CDR3 comprises 15 residues. Germline CDR1 reads KGHSY; CDR2 reads FQNENV. CDR3 protein: CASSHGDIKYTEAFF. The CDR3 DNA sequence: TGTGCCAGCAGCCACGGGGACATCAAATACACTGAAGCTTTCTTT.

The chain carries TRBV9 and TRBJ2-7; 14 positions agree with TRBD2. The CDR3 contains 15 residues. V was pared by 0 bases and J by 9 bases, with 5 bases of the junction left unmatched. CDR1 and CDR2 from the germline V gene are SGDLS and YYNGEE. CDR3 residues: CASSVAGLAGDGQYF. DNA of the CDR3: TGTGCCAGCAGCGTAGCGGGACTAGCGGGAGACGGGCAGTACTTC.